The 21 T cell receptor beta chains listed next were all sequenced from one sample in a study of spatial heterogeneity in lung cancer. The time point is: sample taken at primary tumor resection. The authors sequenced whole RNA from tumor, nontumor lung or frozen PBMC without sorting. TCRdb re-analysed the 5' RACE reads in MiXCR, keeping a single row per CDR3 protein. The sample has about 82,000 distinct CDR3 sequences, roughly 12% seen once. The sequencing used PBMCs, collected at surgery. The receptors were gathered from a male donor with early-stage non-small cell lung cancer.

This clonotype has more than one count but fewer than ten. The V gene is TRBV3-1, the J gene TRBJ2-3; 9 positions match TRBD1. The V segment lost 1 base and the J segment 10 bases; nucleotides outside the gene matches: 6. CDR3 length: 14 amino acids. Germline V gene sequence: CDR1 LGHDT, CDR2 YNNKEL (reference sequence). The CDR3 sequence: CASSQVRDRDPQYF. The CDR3 DNA reads as TGTGCCAGCAGCCAAGTGAGGGACAGGGACCCGCAGTATTTT.

The chain uses TRBV5-4 and TRBJ2-1; TRBD1 matches at 11 bases. Trimming at V came to 7 bases and at J to 5 bases, leaving 5 bases not matched to a gene. The CDR3 totals 14 residues. Germline V gene sequence: CDR1 SGHNT, CDR2 YYREEE (reference sequence). CDR3 residues: CASQGQGGNNEQFF. The CDR3 nucleotides read TGTGCCAGCCAGGGACAGGGGGGGAACAATGAGCAGTTCTTC. The whole variable domain, filled in from reference TRBV5-4 and TRBJ2-1, reads ETGVTQSPTHLIKTRGQQVTLRCSSQSGHNTVSWYQQALGQGPQFIFQYYREEENGRGNFPPRFSGLQFPNYSSELNVNALELDDSALYLCASQGQGGNNEQFFGPGTRLTVL.

This clonotype came up many times. This sequence joins TRBV7-9 and TRBJ1-3; D may be TRBD1 (5 bases). The CDR3 extends over 14 amino acids. The V and J ends lost 11 bases and 1 base respectively, with 15 bases between them. Germline V gene lookup returns CDR1 SEHNR and CDR2 FQNEAQ (reference sequence). CDR3 sequence reads: CAARQGVSGNTIYF. DNA for the CDR3: TGTGCCGCCCGACAAGGGGTGTCTGGAAACACCATATATTTT.

The chain uses TRBV29-1 and TRBJ1-2; D is unclear. This CDR3 has 12 amino acids. Trimming cost V 3 bases and J 4 bases, with 9 bases left between them. Germline V gives CDR1 SQVTM, CDR2 ANQGSEA. In nucleotides, the CDR3 is TGCAGCGTTGATGTACCGGCCTATGGCTACACCTTC. This gives the protein CSVDVPAYGYTF.

This clonotype was detected a few times. The genes are TRBV5-1 and TRBJ1-5, with D unresolved. The V gene lost 4 bases and the J gene lost 1 base, with 6 bases spanning the gap. The CDR3 loop spans 13 amino acids. The V gene's germline CDR1 is SGHRS and CDR2 YFSETQ. DNA for the CDR3: TGCGCCAGCAGCGAGGGCAGCAATCAGCCCCAGCATTTT. Translating gives CASSEGSNQPQHF.

The V and J genes are TRBV24-1 and TRBJ1-1, with D maybe TRBD1 (5 bases). The CDR3 is made up of 15 amino acids. Looked up from germline, CDR1 is KGHDR and CDR2 is SFDVKD. V lost 3 bases and J lost 5, with 15 bases in between. CDR3 coding DNA: TGTGCCACCAGTGATAGGGGCGGGGGGAAGACTGAAGCTTTCTTT. Amino acid sequence: CATSDRGGGKTEAFF.

The gene calls are TRBV5-5 and TRBJ1-1, with a weak D call TRBD1 (6 bases). Per the germline V gene, CDR1 is SGHKS and CDR2 is YYEKEE (reference sequence). The CDR3 has 15 residues. Trimming took off 1 base at V and 0 bases at J, with 10 bases between the two ends. The CDR3 reads CASSLLGGLNTEAFF. The CDR3 DNA reads TGTGCCAGCAGCTTGTTAGGGGGGCTGAACACTGAAGCTTTCTTT.

The sample holds many counts of this clonotype. The gene calls are TRBV5-1 and TRBJ1-3; D gene uncertain. Germline values: CDR1 SGHRS, CDR2 YFSETQ. Trimming shortened V by 9 bases and J by 0 bases, and 13 bases separated the two germline ends. This CDR3 comprises 14 residues. The DNA of the CDR3 is TGCGCCACCCAGACGGGGTCCTCTGGAAACACCATATATTTT. Translation gives CATQTGSSGNTIYF.

There are a few counts of this clonotype. The V gene is TRBV24-1, the J gene TRBJ2-3, with D tentatively TRBD1 (5 bases). The CDR3 totals 16 residues. In germline, CDR1 is KGHDR, CDR2 SFDVKD. Trimming cost V 5 bases and J 0 bases, with 14 bases left between them. CDR3 protein: CATSGADSSSTDTQYF. The CDR3 nucleotides read TGTGCCACCAGTGGGGCAGACAGTTCCAGCACAGATACGCAGTATTTT.

This clonotype showed up just a few times. This chain connects TRBV7-9 to TRBJ1-2; D not certain. Looked up from germline, CDR1 is SEHNR and CDR2 is FQNEAQ (reference sequence). This CDR3 spans 17 amino acids. Trimming took 3 bases from V and 3 from J, leaving 20 bases between them. CDR3 bases: TGTGCCAGCAGCTTGGGCTCGCGGATAGGTCGGGACTATGGCTACACCTTC. Translation gives CASSLGSRIGRDYGYTF.

With regard to this clonotype: An end of the junction does not agree with germline; a read error may underlie this. The rearrangement uses TRBV14 and TRBJ2-1; either TRBD1 or TRBD2 may fit D (5 bases each). CDR1 and CDR2 from the germline V gene are SGHDN and FVKESK. CDR3 length: 13 amino acids. As DNA, the CDR3 is TGTGCCAGCAGCCAAGTTGATCGGGGACCAGTGCTCTTC. It yields the protein CASSQVDRGPVLF.

The rearrangement uses TRBV9 and TRBJ2-7; perhaps TRBD2 as D (5 bases). The CDR3 is 15 residues long. Germline values: CDR1 SGDLS, CDR2 YYNGEE. Trimming shortened V by 0 bases and J by 2 bases, and 12 bases separated the two germline ends. The CDR3 is CASSVGSSAPYEQYF. DNA for the CDR3: TGTGCCAGCAGCGTAGGAAGTAGCGCACCCTACGAGCAGTACTTC.

The V call is TRBV2, the J call TRBJ2-5; no firm D call. Trimming left V 4 bases short and J 4 bases short, with 13 bases between. Germline CDR1 is SNHLY and CDR2 is FYNNEI. CDR3 length: 14 residues. The DNA for the CDR3 is TGTGCCAGCAGTGTCACCAAGGGCCGAGAGACCCAGTACTTC. It yields the protein CASSVTKGRETQYF.

There are many counts of this clonotype. This chain uses TRBV5-1 with TRBJ1-5, with D unresolved. V was pared by 0 bases and J by 3 bases, with 4 bases between. The CDR3 is 13 amino acids. The germline gives CDR1 SGHRS, CDR2 YFSETQ. CDR3: CASSLDPNQPQHF. The CDR3 DNA is TGCGCCAGCAGCTTGGACCCCAATCAGCCCCAGCATTTT.

This chain's CDR3 is CASSSDRVATEAFF. CDR3 in DNA: TGTGCCAGCAGCTCGGACAGGGTGGCGACTGAAGCTTTCTTT. The chain carries TRBV12-3 or TRBV12-4 and TRBJ1-1, with 8 bases that match TRBD1. CDR3 size: 14 residues. The J segment lost 5 bases and the V segment lost 6 bases, leaving 8 bases of the junction unmatched.

This clonotype has a handful of counts. This chain links TRBV20-1 with TRBJ1-1; 10 positions agree with TRBD1. V lost 0 bases to trimming and J lost 5 bases; unmatched junction nucleotides: 6. The length of the CDR3 is 15 residues. Germline V CDR1 and CDR2: DFQATT, SNEGSKA (reference sequence). This CDR3 reads CSARDPRTGGTEAFF. CDR3 in DNA: TGCAGTGCTAGAGATCCTCGGACAGGGGGAACTGAAGCTTTCTTT.

The rearrangement links TRBV13 to TRBJ2-1; maybe TRBD1 (5 bases). CDR1 and CDR2 (germline): PRHDT, FYEKMQ (reference sequence). The CDR3 consists of 12 residues. Deletions cut 5 bases from V and 9 bases from J, with 11 bases between. CDR3 DNA sequence: TGTGCCAGCAGCCCCTGGGGCAGTGAGCAGTTCTTC. This gives the protein CASSPWGSEQFF.

The genes are TRBV19 and TRBJ1-2; no definite D call. In germline, CDR1 is LNHDA, CDR2 SQIVND (reference sequence). Trimming took 3 bases from V and 4 from J, leaving 15 bases between them. The CDR3 consists of 15 residues. The CDR3, as DNA: TGTGCCAGTAGTATGGGTAGGGCGGTCGGCTATGGCTACACCTTC. Protein: CASSMGRAVGYGYTF.

There are a few counts of this clonotype. The chain links TRBV4-2 to TRBJ2-1; possible D gene TRBD1, 5 bases. Trimming took off 0 bases at V and 8 bases at J, with 14 bases between the two ends. Germline assignment: CDR1 LGHNA and CDR2 YNFKEQ. The CDR3 covers 15 residues. The CDR3 sequence is CASSQESRRVDEQFF. CDR3 nucleotide sequence: TGTGCCAGCAGCCAAGAGTCCCGCAGGGTCGATGAGCAGTTCTTC.

The J gene is TRBJ1-5, the V gene TRBV2; D gene unclear. Germline values: CDR1 SNHLY, CDR2 FYNNEI. The CDR3 loop spans 15 amino acids. V dropped 3 bases and J dropped 1 base, with 10 bases sitting between them. The CDR3 spells CASSDRRGSNQPQHF. The CDR3 nucleotides read TGTGCCAGCAGTGACCGGCGGGGAAGCAATCAGCCCCAGCATTTT.

This clonotype has a handful of counts. This chain uses TRBV3-1 with TRBJ2-7; 8 bases are shared with TRBD2. Trimming at V came to 4 bases and at J to 0 bases, leaving 5 bases not matched to a gene. The V gene's germline CDR1 is LGHDT and CDR2 YNNKEL (reference sequence). The CDR3 contains 15 residues. This CDR3 is CASSPTGTSSYEQYF. The DNA for the CDR3 is TGTGCCAGCAGCCCTACCGGGACTAGCTCCTACGAGCAGTACTTC.